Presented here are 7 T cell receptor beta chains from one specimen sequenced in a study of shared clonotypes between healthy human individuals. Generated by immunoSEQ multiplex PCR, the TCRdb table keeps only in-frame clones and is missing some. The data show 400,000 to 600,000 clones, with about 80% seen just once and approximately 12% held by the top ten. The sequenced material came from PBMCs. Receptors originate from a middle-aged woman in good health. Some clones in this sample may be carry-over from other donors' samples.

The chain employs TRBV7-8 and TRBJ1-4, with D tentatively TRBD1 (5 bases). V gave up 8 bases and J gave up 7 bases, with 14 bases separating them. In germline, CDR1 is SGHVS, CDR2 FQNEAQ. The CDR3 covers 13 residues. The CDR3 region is CASRPDNGEKLFF. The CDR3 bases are TGTGCCAGCCGGCCGGACAATGGTGAAAAACTGTTTTTT.

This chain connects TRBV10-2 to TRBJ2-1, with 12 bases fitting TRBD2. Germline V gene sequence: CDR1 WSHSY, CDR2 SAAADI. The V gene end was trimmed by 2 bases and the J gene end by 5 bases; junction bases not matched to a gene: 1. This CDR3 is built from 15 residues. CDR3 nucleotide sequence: TGCGCCAGCAGTGAGGGACTAGCGGGAAACAATGAGCAGTTCTTC. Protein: CASSEGLAGNNEQFF.

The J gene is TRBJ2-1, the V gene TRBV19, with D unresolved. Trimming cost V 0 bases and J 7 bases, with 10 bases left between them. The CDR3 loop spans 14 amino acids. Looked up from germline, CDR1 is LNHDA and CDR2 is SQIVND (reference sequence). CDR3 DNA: TGTGCCAGTAGTATAGATCTTTCGAGAAATGAGCAGTTCTTC. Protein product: CASSIDLSRNEQFF.

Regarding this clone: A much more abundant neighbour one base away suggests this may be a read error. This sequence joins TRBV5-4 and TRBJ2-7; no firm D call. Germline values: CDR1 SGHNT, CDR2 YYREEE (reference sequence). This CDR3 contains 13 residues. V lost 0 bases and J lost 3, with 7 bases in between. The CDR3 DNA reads TGTGCCAGCAGCTTGGGGGCGGTCTACGAGCAGTACTTC. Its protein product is CASSLGAVYEQYF.

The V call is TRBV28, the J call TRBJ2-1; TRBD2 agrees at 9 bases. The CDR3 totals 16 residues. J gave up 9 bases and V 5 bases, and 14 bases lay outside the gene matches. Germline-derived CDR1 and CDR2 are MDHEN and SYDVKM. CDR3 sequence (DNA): TGTGCCAGCAGTCCCCTCCGGGCGGGAGGGCTGGGTGAGCAGTTCTTC. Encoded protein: CASSPLRAGGLGEQFF.

CDR3 coding DNA: TGTGCCAGCAGCCAAGCGGGACAGGGGGGCGAGCAGTACTTC. Translation: CASSQAGQGGEQYF. V gene TRBV4-2 combines with J gene TRBJ2-7; the match to TRBD1 covers 11 bases. CDR1 is LGHNA and CDR2 is YNFKEQ in the germline V gene. The CDR3 is made up of 14 amino acids. The V and J ends lost 1 base and 6 bases, in that order; junction bases with no gene match: 2.

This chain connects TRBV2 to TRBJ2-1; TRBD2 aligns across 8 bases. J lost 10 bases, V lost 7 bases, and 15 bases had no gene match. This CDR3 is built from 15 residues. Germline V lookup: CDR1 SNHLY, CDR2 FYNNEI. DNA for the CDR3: TGTGCCAGCACCCCACGGACTAGCTCAAATAACGAGCAGTTCTTC. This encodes CASTPRTSSNNEQFF.